The 23 T cell receptor beta chains listed next were all sequenced from one sample in a study of blood T cell repertoires in COVID-19. The protocol was immunoSEQ multiplex PCR, while the TCRdb copy is restricted to in-frame clones and leaves out a portion. Here the sample spans roughly 240,000 clones, roughly 85% being singletons. Sequenced sample: peripheral blood. These receptor sequences come from a man between 45 and 60 years old with COVID-19, enrolled during active disease.

The sample holds a few counts of this clone. The rearrangement uses TRBV28 and TRBJ2-2, with 10 bases aligning to TRBD2. The V gene's germline CDR1 is MDHEN and CDR2 SYDVKM. With 6 bases clipped from V and 6 bases from J, the junction kept 7 bases outside the gene matches. This CDR3 region has 15 residues. CDR3 nucleotides: TGTGCCAGCAGCCTCAGCGGGGGGGCGGCCGGGGAGCTGTTTTTT. It encodes CASSLSGGAAGELFF.

The V gene is TRBV7-8, the J gene TRBJ1-5, with D unclear. With 0 bases removed from V and 0 bases from J, the gap between germline ends came to 3 bases. Germline loops: CDR1 SGHVS, CDR2 FQNEAQ. The CDR3 has 14 residues. CDR3 nucleotide sequence: TGTGCCAGCAGCTTAGCCCTTAGCAATCAGCCCCAGCATTTT. Translating it yields CASSLALSNQPQHF. Drawing the rest from reference TRBV7-8 and TRBJ1-5, the complete variable domain is GAGVSQSPRYKVAKRGQDVALRCDPISGHVSLFWYQQALGQGPEFLTYFQNEAQLDKSGLPSDRFFAERPEGSVSTLKIQRTQQEDSAVYLCASSLALSNQPQHFGDGTRLSIL.

The rearrangement joins TRBV10-3 to TRBJ2-7; D is perhaps TRBD1 (5 bases). The length of the CDR3 is 12 residues. Per the germline V gene, CDR1 is ENHRY and CDR2 is SYGVKD. Trimming left V 9 bases short and J 4 bases short, with 13 bases between. CDR3 coding DNA: TGTGCCATGGGAAGGCAGGGTTACGAGCAGTACTTC. Translated: CAMGRQGYEQYF.

This chain joins TRBV5-1 and TRBJ2-3, with 11 bases identical to TRBD2. This CDR3 contains 17 residues. CDR1 and CDR2 (germline): SGHRS, YFSETQ. The ends lost 4 bases at V and 5 bases at J; junction bases unmatched: 12. The CDR3 DNA sequence: TGCGCCAGCAGCCTGGGGGCTAGCGGGGGGATAGGAGATACGCAGTATTTT. It encodes CASSLGASGGIGDTQYF.

The V and J genes are TRBV9 and TRBJ2-1; 7 bases fit TRBD1. From germline, CDR1 is SGDLS and CDR2 YYNGEE. V lost 9 bases, J lost 1 base, and 7 bases stayed unmatched. The CDR3 is 14 residues long. The CDR3 nucleotides read TGTGCCACCTCACCGGGACAGTCCTACAATGAGCAGTTCTTC. It codes for CATSPGQSYNEQFF.

The V call is TRBV11-3, the J call TRBJ1-1; 9 nucleotides line up with TRBD1. The J segment lost 3 bases and the V segment lost 4 bases, leaving 3 bases of the junction unmatched. Germline V gene data show CDR1 as SGHNT and CDR2 as YENEEA. The CDR3 has 14 residues. CDR3 nucleotide sequence: TGTGCCAGCAGCTCCGACAGGGGGGACACTGAAGCTTTCTTT. This encodes CASSSDRGDTEAFF.

The chain is built from TRBV7-9 and TRBJ2-5; 7 nucleotides match TRBD1. V lost 1 base, J lost 6 bases, and 5 bases stayed unmatched. The CDR3 consists of 14 residues. Germline loops: CDR1 SEHNR, CDR2 FQNEAQ (reference sequence). The CDR3 bases are TGTGCCAGCAGCTTAGAGGGACAGATCAAGACCCAGTACTTC. This translates into CASSLEGQIKTQYF.

The rearrangement joins TRBV19 to TRBJ1-3, with D hard to call. Trimming took off 4 bases at V and 0 bases at J, with 7 bases between the two ends. Per germline, CDR1 LNHDA and CDR2 SQIVND (reference sequence). This CDR3 has 14 residues. CDR3 bases: TGTGCCAGTAGTAGCGGGTACTCTGGAAACACCATATATTTT. The encoded protein is CASSSGYSGNTIYF.

The chain has TRBV27 and TRBJ1-1; TRBD1 matches 9 bases. Germline CDR1 MNHEY, CDR2 SMNVEV (reference sequence). V gave up 4 bases and J gave up 3 bases; unmatched junction bases: 9. The CDR3 is made up of 16 amino acids. The CDR3 DNA sequence: TGTGCCAGCAGTTCGCCAACAGGGGGCGTTCACACTGAAGCTTTCTTT. This sequence encodes CASSSPTGGVHTEAFF.

V and J are TRBV12-3 or TRBV12-4 and TRBJ2-7, with D possibly matching TRBD1 (7 bases). Trimming shortened V by 7 bases and J by 7 bases, and 14 bases separated the two germline ends. The CDR3 extends over 12 amino acids. The CDR3 loop reads CASTPGGPEQYF. CDR3 in DNA: TGTGCCAGCACCCCAGGGGGGCCTGAGCAGTACTTC.

This chain uses TRBV5-8 with TRBJ2-1; 11 bases align to TRBD2. Germline V gene sequence: CDR1 SGHTS, CDR2 YDEGEE. This CDR3 has 18 residues. V lost 4 bases, J lost 0 bases, and 9 bases stayed unmatched. The CDR3 sequence is CASSRGLAVESSYNEQFF. CDR3 in DNA: TGTGCCAGCAGCCGGGGACTAGCGGTCGAGAGCTCCTACAATGAGCAGTTCTTC.

The V call is TRBV29-1, the J call TRBJ2-7; D is undetermined. The CDR3 is 12 residues long. Between the trimmed V and J ends, which lost 7 bases and 1 base, there was a span of 11 bases. Per germline, CDR1 SQVTM and CDR2 ANQGSEA. The CDR3 reads CSGVTASYEQYF. Here the CDR3 DNA reads TGCAGCGGAGTAACAGCTTCCTACGAGCAGTACTTC.

V usage is TRBV5-4 and J usage is TRBJ2-7; a possible D gene is TRBD1 (6 bases). V lost 1 base to trimming and J lost 3 bases, with 11 bases between them. This CDR3 spans 14 amino acids. The germline V gene has CDR1 SGHNT and CDR2 YYREEE (reference sequence). The CDR3 DNA follows: TGTGCCAGCAGCTTGAAACAGGGACACTACGAGCAGTACTTC. It is translated as CASSLKQGHYEQYF.

The chain couples TRBV4-3 to TRBJ2-7; 10 nucleotides align to TRBD1. The germline V gene encodes CDR1 LGHNA and CDR2 YSLEER. The CDR3 is 18 amino acids. J gave up 1 base and V 2 bases, and 11 bases lay outside the gene matches. The CDR3 nucleotides are TGCGCCAGCAGCCAACCATTGACAGGGGGCTTGTGGTCCTACGAGCAGTACTTC. Amino acids: CASSQPLTGGLWSYEQYF.

This clone was picked up many times. V and J are TRBV27 and TRBJ1-6; the match to TRBD1 covers 7 bases. The CDR3 extends over 17 amino acids. Germline trimming cut 8 bases from V and 4 bases from J; bases unmatched to any gene: 14. Germline-derived CDR1 and CDR2 are MNHEY and SMNVEV (reference sequence). CDR3: CASQETGAVGYNSPLHF. The CDR3 DNA sequence: TGTGCCAGCCAAGAAACAGGGGCCGTTGGGTATAATTCACCCCTCCACTTT.

The chain is built from TRBV7-9 and TRBJ2-7; 8 bases are a match to TRBD1. The CDR3 consists of 15 residues. Germline trimming cut 4 bases from V and 5 bases from J; bases unmatched to any gene: 10. CDR1 SEHNR and CDR2 FQNEAQ come from the germline V gene (reference sequence). The CDR3 reads CASSSRGQGYNEQYF. The CDR3 nucleotides are TGTGCCAGCAGCTCTCGAGGACAGGGATACAACGAGCAGTACTTC.

The J gene is TRBJ2-3, the V gene TRBV21-1; the listed D gene, TRBD1, was not tested against the DNA. TRBV21-1 is a documented pseudogene. The CDR3 has 15 residues. Here the CDR3 reads CASSSRDTSTDTQYF. In DNA form, the CDR3 reads TGTGCCAGCAGCAGTCGGGACACTAGCACAGATACGCAGTATTTT.

This clone was detected many times. This chain links TRBV5-4 with TRBJ1-5, with D possibly TRBD1 on 5 matching bases. This CDR3 contains 12 residues. Germline CDR1 is SGHNT and CDR2 is YYREEE (reference sequence). V was cut by 5 bases and J by 9 bases, with 12 bases left in between. The CDR3 here is CASSLDKGPQHF. CDR3 DNA sequence: TGTGCCAGCAGTCTGGACAAGGGGCCCCAGCATTTT. Together with reference TRBV5-4 and TRBJ1-5, the CDR3 gives the full variable domain: ETGVTQSPTHLIKTRGQQVTLRCSSQSGHNTVSWYQQALGQGPQFIFQYYREEENGRGNFPPRFSGLQFPNYSSELNVNALELDDSALYLCASSLDKGPQHFGDGTRLSIL.

The chain employs TRBV2 and TRBJ1-6, with D possibly matching TRBD1 (6 bases). The CDR3 is made up of 14 amino acids. Germline V CDR1 and CDR2: SNHLY, FYNNEI. Deletions cut 4 bases from V and 9 bases from J, with 13 bases between. The CDR3 spells CASSGQRGGSPLHF. In DNA form, the CDR3 reads TGTGCCAGCAGTGGTCAAAGAGGGGGTTCACCCCTCCACTTT.

This clone appeared a few times. The V gene is TRBV7-9, the J gene TRBJ1-1, with D perhaps matching TRBD1 (5 bases). Looked up from germline, CDR1 is SEHNR and CDR2 is FQNEAQ (reference sequence). The V end was cut by 5 bases, the J end by 5 bases, with 15 bases between. The CDR3 is 14 amino acids. The CDR3 DNA follows: TGTGCCAGCAGCCCGGACATGGGCTGGACTGAAGCTTTCTTT. Its protein is CASSPDMGWTEAFF.

The gene calls are TRBV5-4 and TRBJ2-2, with 9 bases lining up with TRBD2. This CDR3 is 16 amino acids long. Germline loops: CDR1 SGHNT, CDR2 YYREEE (reference sequence). Germline trimming cut 3 bases from V and 1 base from J; bases unmatched to any gene: 4. CDR3 sequence: CASSSRLAENTGELFF. DNA for the CDR3: TGTGCCAGCAGCTCTCGACTAGCGGAGAACACCGGGGAGCTGTTTTTT.

The table lists this clone with a count of one. This chain connects TRBV3-1 (or the pseudogene TRBV3-2) to TRBJ2-1; TRBD2 matches 10 bases. With 1 base clipped from V and 6 bases from J, the junction kept 3 bases outside the gene matches. Germline-derived CDR1 and CDR2 are LGHDT and YNNKEL (reference sequence). This CDR3 has 15 residues. The CDR3 spells CASSQGLAGVNEQFF. CDR3 nucleotide sequence: TGTGCCAGCAGCCAAGGTCTAGCGGGGGTCAATGAGCAGTTCTTC.

This clone appeared a few times. This chain joins TRBV7-6 and TRBJ1-6; 9 bases align to TRBD1. The CDR3 runs 14 residues. CDR1 is SGHVS and CDR2 is FNYEAQ in the germline V gene. Germline trimming cut 5 bases from V and 7 bases from J; bases unmatched to any gene: 3. This CDR3 reads CASSEQGANSPLHF. Here the CDR3 DNA reads TGTGCCAGCAGCGAACAGGGGGCGAATTCACCCCTCCACTTT.